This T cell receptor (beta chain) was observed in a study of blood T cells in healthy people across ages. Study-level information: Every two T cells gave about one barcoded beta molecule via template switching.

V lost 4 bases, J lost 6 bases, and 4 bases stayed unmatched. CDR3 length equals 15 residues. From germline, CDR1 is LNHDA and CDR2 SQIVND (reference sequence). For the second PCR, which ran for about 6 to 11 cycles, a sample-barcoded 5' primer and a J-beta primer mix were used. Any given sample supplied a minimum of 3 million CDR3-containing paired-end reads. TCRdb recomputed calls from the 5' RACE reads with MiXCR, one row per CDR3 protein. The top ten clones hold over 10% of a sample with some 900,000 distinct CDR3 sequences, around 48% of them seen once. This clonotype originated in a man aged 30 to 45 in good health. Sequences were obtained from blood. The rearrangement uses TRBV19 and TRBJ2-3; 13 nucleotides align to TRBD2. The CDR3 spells CASSTGTSGDDTQYF. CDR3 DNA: TGTGCCAGTAGTACCGGGACTAGCGGGGACGATACGCAGTATTTT.